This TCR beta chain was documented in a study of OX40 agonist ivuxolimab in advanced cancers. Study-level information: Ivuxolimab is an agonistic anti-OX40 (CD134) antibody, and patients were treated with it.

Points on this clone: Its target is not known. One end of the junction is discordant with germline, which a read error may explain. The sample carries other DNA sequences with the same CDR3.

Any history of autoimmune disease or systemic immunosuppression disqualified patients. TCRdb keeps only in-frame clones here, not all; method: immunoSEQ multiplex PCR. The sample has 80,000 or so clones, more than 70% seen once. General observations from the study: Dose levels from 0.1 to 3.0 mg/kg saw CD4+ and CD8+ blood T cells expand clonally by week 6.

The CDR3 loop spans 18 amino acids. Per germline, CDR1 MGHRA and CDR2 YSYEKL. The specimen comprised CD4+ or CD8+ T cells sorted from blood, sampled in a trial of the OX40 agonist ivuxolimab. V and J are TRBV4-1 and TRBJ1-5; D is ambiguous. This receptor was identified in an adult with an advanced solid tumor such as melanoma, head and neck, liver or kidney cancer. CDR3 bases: TGCGCCAGCAGTCAAGATCCGCTCGGATCCTATGGCAATCAGCCCCAGCATTTT. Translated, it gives CASSQDPLGSYGNQPQHF.